This entry describes one T cell receptor beta chain. Its antigen is not known. This record comes from a study of shared clonotypes between healthy human individuals. Findings and caveats of the study: Rarefaction exposed incomplete sorted-subset sequencing despite large depth. The study drew on few donors, limiting represented genetic and exposure-history diversity.

CD45RO-negative CD8 cells positively selected for CCR7 made up the naive population, which excluded terminally differentiated effector memory CD45RA+ cells. The test was conducted at deep level. Sequenced by immunoSEQ multiplex PCR; TCRdb stores in-frame clones only, minus some. The sample carries some 2.1 million clones, approximately 94% recorded once. Germline V gene lookup returns CDR1 WSHSY and CDR2 SAAADI. The CDR3 spans 14 residues. The V and J ends lost 8 bases and 0 bases, in that order; junction bases with no gene match: 4. This receptor was taken from a man aged 18 to 30 in good health. V gene TRBV10-2 combines with J gene TRBJ1-3, with 7 bases aligning to TRBD1. Sequencing was carried out using naive CD8+ T cells sorted from blood. DNA for the CDR3: TGCGCCAGCTTGGGGACAGACTCTGGAAACACCATATATTTT. It is translated as CASLGTDSGNTIYF.